This is a list of T cell receptor beta chains from one sample in a study of tumor-infiltrating lymphocytes in oesophageal squamous cell carcinoma. MiXCR was run by TCRdb on the PCR reads, yielding one entry per CDR3 protein. The sample lists under 20,000 distinct CDR3 sequences; under 70% were seen once. The sample was esophageal tumor tissue. These receptors were collected from a female donor with esophageal squamous cell carcinoma. CDR3s include the opening cysteine and the closing phenylalanine or tryptophan. D genes are given only for firm matches. Clone size is given for some rows only: seen once, a few or many times, or a class if the clone is expanded.

V	J	size	D	CDR3	DNA
TRBV7-6	TRBJ2-7	NA	TRBD2	CASSLELAGAGEQYF	TGTGCCAGCAGCTTAGAACTAGCGGGAGCGGGGGAGCAGTACTTC
TRBV6-5	TRBJ2-5	NA	TRBD2	CASSPKSGLAGSKETQYF	TGTGCCAGCAGTCCCAAATCGGGACTAGCGGGGTCTAAAGAGACCCAGTACTTC
TRBV7-2	TRBJ1-2	NA	NA	CASSFPGVSNYGYTF	TGTGCCAGCAGCTTCCCAGGGGTTAGCAACTATGGCTACACCTTC
TRBV28	TRBJ2-6	few	NA	CASSPGSAGANVLTF	TGTGCCAGCAGCCCAGGTTCTGCTGGGGCCAACGTCCTGACTTTC
TRBV7-2	TRBJ2-1	many	TRBD2	CASSDRTSGTRNEQFF	TGTGCCAGCAGCGACCGGACTAGCGGGACAAGGAATGAGCAGTTCTTC
TRBV5-1	TRBJ2-1	NA	TRBD1	CASSVDRGGNEQFF	TGCGCCAGCAGTGTGGACAGGGGGGGCAATGAGCAGTTCTTC
TRBV4-2	TRBJ2-1	once	TRBD2	CASSPGAGGNEQFF	TGTGCCAGCAGCCCCGGGGCGGGAGGAAATGAGCAGTTCTTC
TRBV7-2	TRBJ2-3	NA	TRBD2	CASSSQTSGRWGTDTQYF	TGTGCCAGCAGCTCCCAGACTAGCGGGAGATGGGGCACAGATACGCAGTATTTT
TRBV7-2	TRBJ2-1	NA	NA	CASSREISYNEQFF	TGTGCCAGCTCCCGGGAGATTTCCTACAATGAGCAGTTCTTC
TRBV10-3	TRBJ2-3	NA	NA	CATRGSAASTDTQYF	TGTGCCACCAGGGGAAGCGCGGCTAGCACAGATACGCAGTATTTT
TRBV7-4	TRBJ2-5	NA	NA	CASSDGETQYF	TGTGCCAGCAGTGATGGGGAGACCCAGTACTTC
TRBV7-2	TRBJ1-2	NA	TRBD1	CASSPRDRSTYGYTF	TGTGCCAGCAGCCCCCGGGACAGAAGCACCTATGGCTACACCTTC
TRBV7-4	TRBJ2-7	NA	TRBD1	CASSSDRVGGEQYF	TGTGCCAGCAGCTCGGACAGGGTGGGAGGAGAGCAGTACTTC
TRBV7-2	TRBJ2-7	NA	TRBD2	CASSLDRTSGSYEQYF	TGTGCCAGCAGCTTAGATCGGACTAGCGGCTCCTACGAGCAGTACTTC
TRBV5-6	TRBJ2-5	NA	NA	CASSLGGASYNEQYF	TGTGCCAGCAGCTTGGGGGGCGCCTCCTACAATGAGCAGTACTTC
TRBV6-1	TRBJ2-3	NA	NA	CASRLYVGTDTQYF	TGTGCCAGCAGGCTTTACGTTGGGACAGATACGCAGTATTTT
TRBV19	TRBJ1-1	many	NA	CASNGEQGSLWNTEAFF	TGTGCCAGTAACGGGGAACAGGGATCCCTCTGGAACACTGAAGCTTTCTTT
TRBV12-3/TRBV12-4	TRBJ1-2	NA	NA	CASSTDGVHGYTF	TGTGCCAGCAGCACGGACGGAGTCCATGGCTACACCTTC
TRBV11-3	TRBJ2-1	NA	NA	CASSLERGLAGYNEQFF	TGTGCCAGCAGCTTAGAGAGGGGGCTAGCGGGCTACAATGAGCAGTTCTTC
TRBV6-6	TRBJ2-7	NA	NA	CATLLAYEQYF	TGTGCCACCTTATTAGCCTACGAGCAGTACTTC
TRBV6-5	TRBJ2-1	NA	TRBD1	CASSFGGTGNYNEQFF	TGTGCCAGCAGTTTCGGTGGGACAGGGAACTACAATGAGCAGTTCTTC
TRBV7-2	TRBJ1-2	few	NA	CASSFSTDYGYTF	TGTGCCAGCAGCTTCTCGACTGACTATGGCTACACCTTC
TRBV7-9	TRBJ1-2	NA	NA	CASSSQGSDYGYTF	TGTGCCAGCAGCTCCCAGGGGAGCGACTATGGCTACACCTTC
TRBV27	TRBJ2-7	NA	NA	CASRGRYEQYF	TGTGCCAGCAGGGGACGCTACGAGCAGTACTTC
TRBV28	TRBJ1-5	many	NA	CASSSGEPQHF	TGTGCCAGCAGTTCAGGTGAGCCCCAGCATTTT
TRBV7-8	TRBJ1-5	NA	NA	CASSLEGGLTQPQHF	TGTGCCAGCAGCTTAGAAGGGGGATTGACTCAGCCCCAGCATTTT
TRBV5-1	TRBJ2-3	many	TRBD2	CASSLESSGRADTQYF	TGCGCCAGCAGCTTGGAGTCTAGCGGGAGGGCAGATACGCAGTATTTT
TRBV7-2	TRBJ2-2	few	NA	CASSLQSRDSRGGELFF	TGTGCCAGCAGCTTACAATCCCGGGATTCGAGGGGCGGGGAGCTGTTTTTT
TRBV6-7	TRBJ1-3	medium-sized	NA	CASSQQRSSGNTIYF	TGTGCCAGCAGTCAACAGCGAAGCTCTGGAAACACCATATATTTT
TRBV7-2	TRBJ1-6	NA	NA	CASSLTPGSSYEQYF	TGTGCCAGCAGCTTAACTCCGGGATCCTCCTACGAGCAGTACTTT
TRBV10-3	TRBJ1-5	many	TRBD1	CAISDNAGGAQPQHF	TGTGCCATCAGTGACAATGCAGGGGGTGCTCAGCCCCAGCATTTT
TRBV27	TRBJ1-6	many	NA	CASSLNLDRTYNSPLHF	TGTGCCAGCAGTTTAAATTTGGACCGCACCTATAATTCACCCCTCCACTTT